Below, 11 T cell receptor beta chains from the same sample are listed, as sequenced in a study of post-analysis software for immune sequencing data. The study's findings and limits: TRBV segments more frequent in patients than in controls numbered roughly 5 and included TRBV5-6, TRBV5-1 and TRBV20-1.

Their antigens are not known. Included in the TCR beta cDNA libraries were unique molecular identifiers. Each CDR3 protein is one row after TCRdb ran MiXCR on the PCR reads. The repertoire consists of about 820,000 distinct CDR3 sequences, with around 50% occurring once and the leading ten covering over 4%. The specimen sequenced was blood. Receptors originate from a girl aged 10 to 17 with multiple sclerosis.

This chain uses TRBV11-2 with TRBJ2-7; 11 bases match TRBD2. The J call is uncertain, as TRBJ2-5 better fits the DNA end. From germline, CDR1 is SGHAT and CDR2 FQNNGV. The CDR3 is made up of 21 amino acids. CDR3 bases: TGTGCCAGCAGCTTAGTAAAGGCTAGCGGGGGGAACCTGTCCCACCTGGAGACCCAGTACTTC. As protein: CASSLVKASGGNLSHLETQYF.

This rearrangement joins TRBV4-2 to TRBJ2-7; D might be TRBD1 (5 bases). The CDR3 has 15 amino acids. Germline-derived CDR1 and CDR2 are LGHNA and YNFKEQ. The V end lost 0 bases, the J end lost 3 bases, and 12 bases lay between the germline ends. The CDR3 DNA is TGTGCCAGCAGCCAAGAGGTTCAGGGCCGCTACGAGCAGTACTTC. This sequence encodes CASSQEVQGRYEQYF.

The chain is built from TRBV29-1 and TRBJ1-1, with a weak D call TRBD1 (5 bases). The CDR3 is 14 residues long. Germline CDR1 is SQVTM and CDR2 is ANQGSEA. The V end was cut by 0 bases, the J end by 7 bases, with 15 bases between. The CDR3 sequence is CSVEDRAGNSEAFF. DNA of the CDR3: TGCAGCGTTGAAGATCGGGCAGGGAATAGTGAAGCTTTCTTT. The variable domain in full, completed from reference TRBV29-1 and TRBJ1-1, reads SAVISQKPSRDICQRGTSLTIQCQVDSQVTMMFWYRQQPGQSLTLIATANQGSEATYESGFVIDKFPISRPNLTFSTLTVSNMSPEDSSIYLCSVEDRAGNSEAFFGQGTRLTVV.

As regards this clonotype: This may arise from a read error, as a much more abundant clone is one base away. The chain uses TRBV29-1 and TRBJ1-4; no definite D call. The CDR3 consists of 11 residues. CDR1 SQVTM and CDR2 ANQGSEA come from the germline V gene. CDR3 DNA sequence: TGCAGCGTTGCAACTAATGAAAAACGGTTTTTT. Protein product: CSVATNEKRFF.

The chain joins TRBV6-6 to TRBJ2-7; 10 nucleotides align to TRBD2. CDR1 is MNHNY and CDR2 is SVGAGI in the germline V gene (reference sequence). The CDR3 runs to 13 residues. Unmatched junction bases numbered 4, after V lost 5 bases and J lost 6 bases. The CDR3 DNA follows: TGTGCCAGCAGTAGCGGGAGGGCTTCCGAGCAGTACTTC. It is translated as CASSSGRASEQYF.

The chain recombines TRBV6-5 with TRBJ2-7; D is undetermined. CDR3 length: 14 amino acids. The germline V and J ends were trimmed by 7 bases and 2 bases, with 15 bases remaining between them. Germline V gene lookup returns CDR1 MNHEY and CDR2 SVGAGI. This CDR3 reads CASKNRPDPYEQYF. The DNA of the CDR3 is TGTGCCAGCAAAAATCGACCGGACCCCTACGAGCAGTACTTC.

The sample holds a few counts of this clonotype. The V and J genes are TRBV7-9 and TRBJ2-7, with no clear D. CDR1 and CDR2 (germline): SEHNR, FQNEAQ (reference sequence). Trimming took off 5 bases at V and 1 base at J, with 9 bases between the two ends. The CDR3 is 13 residues long. DNA of the CDR3: TGTGCCAGCAGCACACAGAGTTCCTACGAGCAGTACTTC. Translation gives CASSTQSSYEQYF.

This clonotype was detected only a few times. The rearrangement uses TRBV10-3 and TRBJ2-5; D remains unclear. The CDR3 covers 12 residues. Germline CDR1 reads ENHRY; CDR2 reads SYGVKD. Trimming pared 4 bases from V and 4 bases from J, leaving 7 bases between. The CDR3 loop is CAISGVGETQYF. The DNA for the CDR3 is TGTGCCATCAGTGGGGTTGGAGAGACCCAGTACTTC.

This clonotype was recorded only once. V usage is TRBV28 and J usage is TRBJ1-5, with TRBD1 identical over 9 bases. Germline V CDR1 and CDR2: MDHEN, SYDVKM. With 6 bases clipped from V and 7 bases from J, the junction kept 13 bases outside the gene matches. The CDR3 covers 16 residues. CDR3 in amino acids: CASSDLKTGGIQPQHF. In DNA, the CDR3 is TGTGCCAGCAGCGATCTCAAGACAGGGGGAATACAGCCCCAGCATTTT.

The chain has TRBV12-3 or TRBV12-4 and TRBJ1-2, with 7 bases identical to TRBD1. The CDR3 has 13 residues. V shed 4 bases, J shed 8 bases, and the junction held 7 bases outside the gene matches. CDR3 coding DNA: TGTGCCAGCAGTTGGAGACAGGGAAAAGGCTACACCTTC. As protein: CASSWRQGKGYTF.

In regard to this clonotype: It is likely a read error, because the conserved phenylalanine at the end of the CDR3 is missing. The CDR3 is CASRASGGSSSYNEQFV. Written as DNA, the CDR3 is TGCGCCAGCAGGGCTAGCGGGGGATCGAGCTCCTACAATGAGCAGTTCGTC. The chain is built from TRBV4-1 and TRBJ2-1, with 10 positions matching TRBD2. Germline lookup yields CDR1 MGHRA and CDR2 YSYEKL. V was pared by 6 bases and J by 0 bases, with 8 bases of the junction left unmatched. This CDR3 comprises 17 residues.